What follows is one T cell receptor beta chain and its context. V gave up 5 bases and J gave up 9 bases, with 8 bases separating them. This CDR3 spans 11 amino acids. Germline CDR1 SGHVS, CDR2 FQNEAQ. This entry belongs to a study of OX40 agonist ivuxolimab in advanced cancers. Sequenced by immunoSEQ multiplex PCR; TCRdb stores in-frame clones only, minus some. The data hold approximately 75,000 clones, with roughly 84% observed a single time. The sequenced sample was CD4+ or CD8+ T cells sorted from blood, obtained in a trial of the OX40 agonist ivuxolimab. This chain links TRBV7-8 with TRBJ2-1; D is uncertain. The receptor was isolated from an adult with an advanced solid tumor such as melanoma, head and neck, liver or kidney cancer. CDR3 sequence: CASSPLLEQFF. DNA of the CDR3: TGTGCCAGCAGCCCCTTACTTGAGCAGTTCTTC.